A single sample gave rise to the 30 T cell receptor beta chains below, sequenced in a study of CD8 T cell repertoires and HIV-1 epitope variants. No antigen has been assigned to these receptors. Sequenced by immunoSEQ multiplex PCR; TCRdb stores in-frame clones only, minus some. The top ten clones hold around 42% of a sample with about 7,100 clones, 66% of them seen once. Material for sequencing was cultured CD8+ T cells derived from PBMCs. The origin of the receptors is a male donor with HIV.

This clone was seen only once. The rearrangement uses TRBV4-1 and TRBJ2-3; D may be TRBD1 (6 bases). Germline V gene sequence: CDR1 MGHRA, CDR2 YSYEKL. V was cut by 0 bases and J by 6 bases, with 10 bases left in between. The CDR3 length is 14 residues. The CDR3 coding sequence is TGCGCCAGCAGCCAAGATGTGGGGGCTGATACGCAGTATTTT. It specifies CASSQDVGADTQYF.

This clone was detected only a few times. The CDR3 DNA is TGCAGCGTTGAAGGCAATGAGCAGTTCTTC. Encoded protein: CSVEGNEQFF. The chain links TRBV29-1 to TRBJ2-1; D is unresolved. The germline gives CDR1 SQVTM, CDR2 ANQGSEA. This CDR3 has 10 residues. V was cut by 1 base and J by 6 bases, with 1 base left in between.

The DNA for the CDR3 is TGTGCCAGCAGTGATCAGGGAAGCTCCTACGAGCAGTACTTC. Translated: CASSDQGSSYEQYF. The chain uses TRBV6-1 and TRBJ2-7, with D perhaps TRBD1 (5 bases). This CDR3 region has 14 residues. CDR1 and CDR2 (germline): MNHNS, SASEGT. With 3 bases removed from V and 0 bases from J, the gap between germline ends came to 9 bases.

This chain links TRBV4-3 with TRBJ2-7; no reliable D call. This CDR3 contains 13 residues. Germline values: CDR1 LGHNA, CDR2 YSLEER. Trimming took off 4 bases at V and 3 bases at J, with 10 bases between the two ends. The CDR3 DNA sequence: TGCGCCAGCAGCCCGGATCCGGGCTACGAGCAGTACTTC. This translates into CASSPDPGYEQYF.

This clone was recorded a few times. The chain uses TRBV28 and TRBJ2-7; D might be TRBD2 (5 bases). With 5 bases removed from V and 2 bases from J, the gap between germline ends came to 10 bases. Looked up from germline, CDR1 is MDHEN and CDR2 is SYDVKM. This CDR3 contains 13 residues. The CDR3 DNA is TGTGCCAGCAGTGGACTCGTAACCTACGAGCAGTACTTC. This translates into CASSGLVTYEQYF.

The chain has TRBV28 and TRBJ2-1, with 8 bases lining up with TRBD2. Per the germline V gene, CDR1 is MDHEN and CDR2 is SYDVKM. Trimming removed 7 bases from V and 5 bases from J; junction bases left unmatched: 4. CDR3 size: 13 residues. The CDR3 nucleotides read TGTGCCAGCAATAAACTAGCGGACAATGAGCAGTTCTTC. Amino acids: CASNKLADNEQFF.

This clone came up once. The chain carries TRBV7-9 and TRBJ1-3, with D possibly matching TRBD1 (5 bases). Trimming removed 3 bases at V and 0 bases at J, with 9 bases between. The germline CDR1 and CDR2 sequences are SEHNR and FQNEAQ (reference sequence). This CDR3 has 15 residues. Here the CDR3 reads CASSLGLNSGNTIYF. For the CDR3, the DNA is TGTGCCAGCAGCTTGGGACTGAACTCTGGAAACACCATATATTTT. The full variable domain, in which reference TRBV7-9 and TRBJ1-3 provide the parts outside the CDR3, is DTGVSQNPRHKITKRGQNVTFRCDPISEHNRLYWYRQTLGQGPEFLTYFQNEAQLEKSRLLSDRFSAERPKGSFSTLEIQRTEQGDSAMYLCASSLGLNSGNTIYFGEGSWLTVV.

This clone was picked up a small number of times. This chain links TRBV28 with TRBJ1-2; D may be TRBD1 (6 bases). The V end lost 3 bases, the J end lost 3 bases, and 11 bases lay between the germline ends. CDR3 size: 14 residues. Per germline, CDR1 MDHEN and CDR2 SYDVKM. CDR3 bases: TGTGCCAGCAGTTTCCCGGACAGCCACTATGGCTACACCTTC. This codes for CASSFPDSHYGYTF.

The chain links TRBV5-1 to TRBJ1-1, with 10 bases aligning to TRBD1. Germline-derived CDR1 and CDR2 are SGHRS and YFSETQ. After removal of 3 bases from V and 4 bases from J, the junction contained 18 bases not matched to a gene. The CDR3 is 19 residues long. CDR3 region: CASSWAGQGRVGSATEAFF. As DNA, the CDR3 is TGCGCCAGCAGCTGGGCGGGACAGGGGAGGGTTGGTTCGGCCACTGAAGCTTTCTTT.

The J gene is TRBJ2-7, the V gene TRBV6-1; D might be TRBD2 (6 bases). The CDR3 totals 14 residues. Germline CDR1 is MNHNS and CDR2 is SASEGT. Trimming cost V 3 bases and J 3 bases, with 12 bases left between them. CDR3 bases: TGTGCCAGCAGTGACCTAGCGAGTGACTACGAGCAGTACTTC. It is translated as CASSDLASDYEQYF.

This clone was detected only a few times. CDR3 nucleotides: TGTGCCAGCAGTTTACAGGGAGGTGAGCAGTTCTTC. It codes for CASSLQGGEQFF. V gene TRBV28 combines with J gene TRBJ2-1; possibly TRBD2 for D (6 bases). This CDR3 comprises 12 residues. The germline V gene has CDR1 MDHEN and CDR2 SYDVKM. The V and J ends lost 2 bases and 9 bases respectively, with 8 bases between them.

This clone turned up a few times. CDR3 DNA: TGTGCTAGTGCTCCTCATGGTACAGGGAACACTGAAGCTTTCTTT. It translates to CASAPHGTGNTEAFF. The chain has TRBV12-5 and TRBJ1-1; weak D call: TRBD1 (5 bases). The V gene lost 7 bases and the J gene lost 1 base, with 16 bases spanning the gap. Germline V CDR1 and CDR2: LGHNT, FRNRAP. The CDR3 runs to 15 residues. The full variable domain, with the rest looked up from reference TRBV12-5 and TRBJ1-1, is DARVTQTPRHKVTEMGQEVTMRCQPILGHNTVFWYRQTMMQGLELLAYFRNRAPLDDSGMPKDRFSAEMPDATLATLKIQPSEPRDSAVYFCASAPHGTGNTEAFFGQGTRLTVV.

In its sample, this clone was seen a few times. The V and J genes are TRBV28 and TRBJ2-1; TRBD2 matches at 7 bases. V shed 6 bases and J 15 bases; nucleotides not matched to a gene: 11. Germline CDR1 is MDHEN and CDR2 is SYDVKM. The CDR3 sequence is 12 residues long. As DNA, the CDR3 is TGTGCCAGCAGCCGGGGGAGCGGGGATGGGTTCTTC. It codes for CASSRGSGDGFF.

This rearrangement joins TRBV6-5 to TRBJ2-3; 8 positions match TRBD2. Germline CDR1 MNHEY, CDR2 SVGAGI. The length of the CDR3 is 14 residues. V dropped 5 bases and J dropped 7; count of bases not matched to a gene: 8. The CDR3 loop is CASSPGGGLNTQYF. The CDR3 coding sequence is TGTGCCAGCAGTCCGGGGGGGGGCCTCAATACGCAGTATTTT.

The V and J genes are TRBV15 and TRBJ2-1; D is possibly TRBD1 or TRBD2 (5 bases each). Trimming took off 3 bases at V and 8 bases at J, with 20 bases between the two ends. Germline CDR1 LNHNV, CDR2 YYDKDF (reference sequence). The CDR3 spans 16 residues. CDR3 bases: TGTGCCACCAGCAGTTTGGGGGTAATGGGTGGCGATGAGCAGTTCTTC. This gives the protein CATSSLGVMGGDEQFF.

This clone came up a few times. The gene calls are TRBV7-8 and TRBJ1-6, with TRBD1 as a possible D gene (6 bases). Germline lookup yields CDR1 SGHVS and CDR2 FQNEAQ. The V end was cut by 2 bases, the J end by 6 bases, with 23 bases between. The CDR3 length is 19 residues. CDR3 nucleotides: TGTGCCAGCAGCTTATTTGAAGGGGGAATCGAAGGTCGTAATTCACCCCTCCACTTT. Its translation: CASSLFEGGIEGRNSPLHF.

The chain is built from TRBV7-9 and TRBJ1-5; D gene unclear. V lost 4 bases and J lost 0, with 13 bases in between. This CDR3 comprises 16 residues. Germline loops: CDR1 SEHNR, CDR2 FQNEAQ (reference sequence). In nucleotides, the CDR3 is TGTGCCAGCAGCTCCACACAAGGGAATAGCAATCAGCCCCAGCATTTT. Residues: CASSSTQGNSNQPQHF.

V gene TRBV5-6 combines with J gene TRBJ2-7; D unresolved. CDR3 length: 14 residues. Trimming took 0 bases from V and 4 from J, leaving 11 bases between them. The V gene's germline CDR1 is SGHDT and CDR2 YYEEEE. The CDR3 loop is CASSLEDRFYEQYF. The CDR3 DNA sequence: TGTGCCAGCAGCTTGGAAGACCGATTTTACGAGCAGTACTTC.

This clone was recorded a few times. The rearrangement links TRBV27 to TRBJ1-5, with a weak D call TRBD1 (5 bases). The CDR3 contains 14 residues. Trimming shortened V by 3 bases and J by 3 bases, and 9 bases separated the two germline ends. The germline V gene has CDR1 MNHEY and CDR2 SMNVEV (reference sequence). In DNA form, the CDR3 reads TGTGCCAGCAGTTTTCAGGGCCTCAATCAGCCCCAGCATTTT. It encodes CASSFQGLNQPQHF.

The table lists this clone with a few counts. V is TRBV2 and J is TRBJ2-5; 8 bases agree with TRBD2. After removal of 9 bases from V and 5 bases from J, the junction contained 26 bases not matched to a gene. The CDR3 spans 19 residues. Germline CDR1 SNHLY, CDR2 FYNNEI. CDR3 nucleotide sequence: TGTGCCAGACGTCGAAAGCTAACTAGCGGTAAGGGGCCGTTTGAGACCCAGTACTTC. It specifies CARRRKLTSGKGPFETQYF.

The rearrangement links TRBV5-1 to TRBJ1-1; no clear D gene. CDR3 length equals 15 residues. Germline-derived CDR1 and CDR2 are SGHRS and YFSETQ. Trimming shortened V by 4 bases and J by 6 bases, and 19 bases separated the two germline ends. The CDR3 DNA reads TGCGCCAGCAGCCCTGCCGGGGAGACTTGGGCTGAAGCTTTCTTT. Protein product: CASSPAGETWAEAFF.

This chain connects TRBV5-6 to TRBJ2-7; no clear D. The CDR3 is made up of 12 amino acids. Germline CDR1 reads SGHDT; CDR2 reads YYEEEE. V shed 4 bases and J shed 5 bases, with 10 bases lying between them. Written as DNA, the CDR3 is TGTGCCAGCAGCATATCCAGAAACGAGCAGTACTTC. It translates to CASSISRNEQYF.

By sample fraction, this clone is medium-sized. The chain links TRBV2 to TRBJ2-1, with 8 bases aligning to TRBD2. V shed 6 bases, J shed 8 bases, and the junction held 9 bases outside the gene matches. This CDR3 comprises 14 residues. Per germline, CDR1 SNHLY and CDR2 FYNNEI. This CDR3 reads CASSNSGMNDEQFF. CDR3 nucleotide sequence: TGTGCCAGCAGCAATAGCGGGATGAACGATGAGCAGTTCTTC.

V gene TRBV2 combines with J gene TRBJ1-4; maybe TRBD1 (6 bases). Germline V gene lookup returns CDR1 SNHLY and CDR2 FYNNEI. The length of the CDR3 is 15 residues. V lost 4 bases, J lost 8 bases, and 17 bases lay in between. The CDR3 region has the DNA TGTGCCAGCAGTGTCTCAGGGGCGTTGAGGGAAAAACTGTTTTTT. It yields the protein CASSVSGALREKLFF. Combining the CDR3 with reference TRBV2 and TRBJ1-4 gives the whole variable domain EPEVTQTPSHQVTQMGQEVILRCVPISNHLYFYWYRQILGQKVEFLVSFYNNEISEKSEIFDDQFSVERPDGSNFTLKIRSTKLEDSAMYFCASSVSGALREKLFFGSGTQLSVL.

This chain connects TRBV5-4 to TRBJ2-3, with 10 bases matching TRBD1. From germline, CDR1 is SGHNT and CDR2 YYREEE (reference sequence). The CDR3 length is 15 residues. V shed 7 bases, J shed 7 bases, and the junction held 12 bases outside the gene matches. CDR3: CASAEEGQGKHTQYF. For the CDR3, the DNA is TGTGCCAGCGCCGAGGAGGGACAGGGGAAGCATACGCAGTATTTT.

This clone was detected only a few times. The chain carries TRBV5-1 and TRBJ2-5; a weak D match, TRBD1 (5 bases). Germline V gene data show CDR1 as SGHRS and CDR2 as YFSETQ. V gave up 0 bases and J gave up 5 bases, with 5 bases separating them. The CDR3 sequence is 12 residues long. The CDR3 protein is CASSLAGETQYF. CDR3 in DNA: TGCGCCAGCAGCTTGGCAGGGGAGACCCAGTACTTC.

As for this clone: A read error may produce the germline difference seen at one junction end. The V gene is TRBV7-7, the J gene TRBJ2-5; 9 bases line up with TRBD1. Germline loops: CDR1 SSHAT, CDR2 FNYEAQ (reference sequence). This CDR3 comprises 14 residues. The CDR3 sequence: CASSSGTGRETQYF. As DNA, the CDR3 is TGTGCTAGCAGCTCGGGGACAGGGAGAGAGACCCAGTACTTC.

This clone showed up just a few times. V is TRBV9 and J is TRBJ1-1; no clear D gene. Germline CDR1 SGDLS, CDR2 YYNGEE. This CDR3 has 14 amino acids. V lost 4 bases and J lost 4, with 14 bases in between. CDR3 residues: CASSPSGGITEAFF. Here the CDR3 DNA reads TGTGCCAGCAGCCCCTCCGGTGGCATCACTGAAGCTTTCTTT.

CDR3 coding DNA: TGTGCCAGCAGACCCGGGACGTTCCCCTATGGCTACACCTTC. Its protein product is CASRPGTFPYGYTF. The chain is built from TRBV28 and TRBJ1-2, with D maybe TRBD1 (5 bases). Per the germline V gene, CDR1 is MDHEN and CDR2 is SYDVKM. This CDR3 region has 14 residues. V dropped 6 bases and J dropped 4 bases, with 15 bases sitting between them.

V gene TRBV28 combines with J gene TRBJ1-4; tentative D call: TRBD1 (6 bases). The V and J ends lost 6 bases and 10 bases respectively, with 12 bases between them. The CDR3 consists of 12 residues. Germline CDR1 reads MDHEN; CDR2 reads SYDVKM. CDR3 nucleotides: TGTGCCAGCAGGGGGGAAGGGGGAAAACTGTTTTTT. Translating it yields CASRGEGGKLFF.